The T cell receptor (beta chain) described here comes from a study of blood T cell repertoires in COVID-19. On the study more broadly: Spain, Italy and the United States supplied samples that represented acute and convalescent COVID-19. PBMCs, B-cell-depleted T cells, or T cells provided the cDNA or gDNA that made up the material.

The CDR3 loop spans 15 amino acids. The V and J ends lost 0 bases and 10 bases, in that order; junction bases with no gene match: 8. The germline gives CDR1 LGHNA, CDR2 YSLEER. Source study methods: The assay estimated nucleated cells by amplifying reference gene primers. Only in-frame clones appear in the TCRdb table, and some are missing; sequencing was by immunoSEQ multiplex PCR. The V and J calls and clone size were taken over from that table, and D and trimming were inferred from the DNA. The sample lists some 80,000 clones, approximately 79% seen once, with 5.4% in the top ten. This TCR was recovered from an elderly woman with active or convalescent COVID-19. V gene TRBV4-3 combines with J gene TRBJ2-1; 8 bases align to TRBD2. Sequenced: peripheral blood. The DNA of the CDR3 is TGCGCCAGCAGCCAAGATTTATCGGGACTAGAGGAGCAGTTCTTC. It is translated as CASSQDLSGLEEQFF.